This TCR beta chain was observed in a study of identical twins. Using its own MiXCR run on the 5' RACE reads, TCRdb lists one record per CDR3 protein. The sample records 240,000 or so distinct CDR3 sequences, roughly 7% being singletons. Study outcomes and limitations: Excess low generation probability was seen in twin-shared out-of-frame alpha sequences.

CDR3 length: 13 residues. In germline, CDR1 is SSHAT, CDR2 FNYEAQ (reference sequence). Trimming cost V 5 bases and J 15 bases, with 20 bases left between them. This clonotype was detected many times. Its matching antigen is unknown. The data also belong to a second study, concerning yellow fever vaccine responses in identical twins.

The clonotype comes from a woman younger than 35 in good health. The chain carries TRBV7-7 and TRBJ2-1; tentative D call: TRBD2 (6 bases). Sequencing was performed on memory (CD45RO+) T cells sorted from blood. CDR3 protein: CASSARDSPAMFF. The CDR3 coding sequence is TGTGCCAGCAGCGCCCGGGACTCCCCCGCTATGTTCTTC. Complete variable domain (other parts from reference TRBV7-7 and TRBJ2-1): GAGVSQSPRYKVTKRGQDVTLRCDPISSHATLYWYQQALGQGPEFLTYFNYEAQPDKSGLPSDRFSAERPEGSISTLTIQRTEQRDSAMYRCASSARDSPAMFFGPGTRLTVL.